A single sample gave rise to the 4 T cell receptor beta chains below, sequenced in a study of cytomegalovirus exposure and HLA in healthy donors. Primers for the PCR totalled 60 Vbeta and 13 Jbeta. Here immunoSEQ multiplex PCR was the method, and the copy in TCRdb shows in-frame clones only, minus some. The sample lists about 170,000 clones; around four fifths were seen once. Sequencing input: PBMCs. The source is a girl aged 2-10 years in good health and CMV-seropositive.

The chain combines TRBV2 with TRBJ2-5; maybe TRBD2 (6 bases). Germline V lookup: CDR1 SNHLY, CDR2 FYNNEI. The CDR3 sequence is 14 residues long. Trimming pared 5 bases from V and 0 bases from J, leaving 10 bases between. The CDR3 sequence: CASSRGTYQETQYF. CDR3 nucleotides: TGTGCCAGCAGTCGCGGGACTTACCAAGAGACCCAGTACTTC.

The chain has TRBV7-9 and TRBJ2-1; 9 nucleotides match TRBD1. V lost 4 bases, J lost 2 bases, and 0 bases stayed unmatched. The germline V gene has CDR1 SEHNR and CDR2 FQNEAQ (reference sequence). This CDR3 has 14 amino acids. CDR3 DNA sequence: TGTGCCAGCAGCTGGGACAGGGCCTACAATGAGCAGTTCTTC. Its protein is CASSWDRAYNEQFF.

This chain uses TRBV14 with TRBJ1-1; D is uncertain. Germline V gives CDR1 SGHDN, CDR2 FVKESK. CDR3 length: 13 residues. V was cut by 6 bases and J by 1 base, with 9 bases left in between. CDR3 protein: CASRQKPNTEAFF. The CDR3 DNA follows: TGTGCCAGCAGACAAAAGCCGAACACTGAAGCTTTCTTT.

The chain couples TRBV7-9 to TRBJ2-6; the match to TRBD1 covers 9 bases. The CDR3 has 17 residues. Unmatched junction bases numbered 7, after V lost 5 bases and J lost 2 bases. Germline CDR1 reads SEHNR; CDR2 reads FQNEAQ (reference sequence). In DNA form, the CDR3 reads TGTGCCAGCAGCGGCCGGGACAGGGAGGCTGGGGCCAACGTCCTGACTTTC. Its protein is CASSGRDREAGANVLTF. Together with reference TRBV7-9 and TRBJ2-6, the CDR3 gives the full variable domain: DTGVSQNPRHKITKRGQNVTFRCDPISEHNRLYWYRQTLGQGPEFLTYFQNEAQLEKSRLLSDRFSAERPKGSFSTLEIQRTEQGDSAMYLCASSGRDREAGANVLTFGAGSRLTVL.